This TCR beta chain was recorded in a study of blood T cells in healthy people across ages. The CDR3 length is 15 residues. Germline values: CDR1 MDHEN, CDR2 SYDVKM. Trimming took off 5 bases at V and 5 bases at J, with 15 bases between the two ends. A second PCR, run for roughly 7 to 12 cycles, used a sample-barcoded 5' primer plus a J-beta primer mix. MiXCR, applied by TCRdb to the 5' RACE reads, yields one record per CDR3 protein. The profile shows about 1,000,000 distinct CDR3 sequences, more than 35% of them singletons. The chain combines TRBV28 with TRBJ1-4; D is ambiguous. Sequences were obtained from blood. This TCR derives from a woman in her sixties or seventies in good health. CDR3 sequence (DNA): TGTGCCAGCAGTCCCACAGAGGCGGGAAATGAAAAACTGTTTTTT. Protein sequence: CASSPTEAGNEKLFF. The full variable domain, rest sourced from reference TRBV28 and TRBJ1-4, is DVKVTQSSRYLVKRTGEKVFLECVQDMDHENMFWYRQDPGLGLRLIYFSYDVKMKEKGDIPEGYSVSREKKERFSLILESASTNQTSMYLCASSPTEAGNEKLFFGSGTQLSVL.